This T cell receptor (beta chain) stems from a study of response to subunit inactivated influenza vaccine. CDR3 length: 14 amino acids. CDR1 is MNHEY, CDR2 SMNVEV, per germline (reference sequence). The V and J ends lost 2 bases and 6 bases respectively, with 11 bases between them. MiXCR, run by TCRdb on the RT-PCR reads, gives a single entry per CDR3 protein. The sample lists approximately 290,000 distinct CDR3 sequences, about 20% occurring once. The chain has TRBV27 and TRBJ1-5; D perhaps matches TRBD1 (5 bases). Sequenced here: PBMCs from blood, sampled about 20 months after vaccination. This receptor was identified in a man between 50 and 69 years old who received an inactivated influenza vaccine. CDR3 amino acids: CASSLGAASQPQHF. The CDR3 region has the DNA TGTGCCAGCAGTTTAGGGGCAGCCAGTCAGCCCCAGCATTTT.